This T cell receptor beta chain was identified in a study of CD8 T cells in ankylosing spondylitis. Study-wide results and caveats: Before this, some motif variants had been reported in reactive arthritis synovial fluid and blood. Seemingly characteristic of ankylosing spondylitis blood was a TCR beta motif consisting of 7 or 8 highly homologous variants.

Quantitative 5'-RACE was performed with molecular barcodes, and it yielded the TCR beta libraries. One entry per CDR3 protein results from TCRdb running MiXCR on the 5' RACE reads. The sample holds fewer than 200,000 distinct CDR3 sequences, about 20% seen once. This clonotype was detected many times. Its target is not known. The CDR3 is 14 amino acids. Germline V lookup: CDR1 SGHRS, CDR2 YFSETQ. V was trimmed by 4 bases and J by 2 bases, leaving 12 bases between them. The receptor's source is a male donor under 35 with ankylosing spondylitis or in good health (not recorded which). What was sequenced was blood, either unsorted or a sorted T cell fraction (not recorded which). This sequence joins TRBV5-1 and TRBJ2-5, with a possible D match to TRBD1 (5 bases). CDR3 residues: CASSPMAGQETQYF. In DNA form, the CDR3 reads TGCGCCAGCAGCCCGATGGCAGGGCAAGAGACCCAGTACTTC.